Listed below are T cell receptor beta chains from one sample, sequenced in a study of cytomegalovirus exposure and HLA in healthy donors. Using immunoSEQ multiplex PCR, the repertoire was profiled, and TCRdb retains in-frame clones only, with some absent. Of over 45,000 clones listed, approximately 80% are singletons. Material for sequencing was PBMCs. The origin of the receptors is a man aged 25-40 years in good health and CMV-seronegative. Each CDR3 is given with its conserved first and last residue. D genes are given only for firm matches. Part of the rows lack a size; the others show once, few, many or a class for expanded clones.

>TRBV30|NA|TRBJ1-4|NA
TGTGCCTGGAGCCCCAGGGTGGAGGAAAAACTGTTTTTT
CAWSPRVEEKLFF
>TRBV19|NA|TRBJ1-5|NA
TGTGCCAGTATGCCAGAAACTAGCAATCAGCCCCAGCATTTT
CASMPETSNQPQHF
>TRBV11-2|NA|TRBJ2-2|NA
TGTGCCAGCAGCTTTGGCCCGGGCGGGGAGCTGTTTTTT
CASSFGPGGELFF
>TRBV2|NA|TRBJ2-1|TRBD2
TGTGCCAGCCCCCCTGGGACTAGCGGGAGGGAGACCTACAATGAGCAGTTCTTC
CASPPGTSGRETYNEQFF
>TRBV7-9|once|TRBJ1-1|TRBD1
TGTTCCAGCAGCTTAGAGGGACAGGGGAGCACTGAAGCTTTCTTT
CSSSLEGQGSTEAFF
>TRBV7-2|NA|TRBJ1-3|NA
TGTGCCAGCAGCCCCGTCTTGCAGGGGCCCCGCTCTGGAAACACCATATATTTT
CASSPVLQGPRSGNTIYF
>TRBV28|NA|TRBJ2-3|TRBD2
TGTGCCAGCAGTGGGACTAGCTGGGCAGATACGCAGTATTTT
CASSGTSWADTQYF
>TRBV7-2|NA|TRBJ2-2|TRBD2
TGTGCCAGCAGCTTAGGTGGGACTAGAAACACCGGGGAGCTGTTTTTT
CASSLGGTRNTGELFF
>TRBV4-2|NA|TRBJ2-7|TRBD2
TGTGCCAGCAGCCAAGACGACACTAGCGGGGGTTACGAGCAGTACTTC
CASSQDDTSGGYEQYF
>TRBV11-2|NA|TRBJ1-2|TRBD1
TGTGCCAGCAGCTCCCCTCGGCGGACAGGGCATGGCTACACCTTC
CASSSPRRTGHGYTF
>TRBV10-2|NA|TRBJ2-7|TRBD2
TGCGCCAGCAGTGTTCGAGCGGGAATTCTGTTCGAGCAGTACTTC
CASSVRAGILFEQYF
>TRBV25-1|NA|TRBJ2-4|NA
TGTGCCAGCAGTGAAGGTCTCAAAACGGACATTCAGTACTTC
CASSEGLKTDIQYF
>TRBV7-2|once|TRBJ2-7|TRBD1
TGTGCCAGCAGCCTAAGCCGGGACAGGGTCCACGAGCAGTACTTC
CASSLSRDRVHEQYF
>TRBV4-1|NA|TRBJ1-5|NA
TGCGCCAGCAGCCAAACCGACAGCGTCGGGCAGCCCCAGCATTTT
CASSQTDSVGQPQHF
>TRBV7-9|NA|TRBJ2-5|TRBD2
TGTGCCAGCAGCCCAAGACTAGCGGGAGTAAGGCCACAAGAGACCCAGTACTTC
CASSPRLAGVRPQETQYF
>TRBV7-9|medium-sized|TRBJ1-4|TRBD1
TGTGCCAGCAGCCCGGTAACAGGGGTCCCCAATGAAAAACTGTTTTTT
CASSPVTGVPNEKLFF
>TRBV7-9|NA|TRBJ2-5|TRBD1
TGTGCCAGCAGCTTAAGGGGGCCGGTAGAGACCCAGTACTTC
CASSLRGPVETQYF
>TRBV14|NA|TRBJ2-7|NA
TGTGCCAGCAGCCGCCTCGGAGGGCCCTACGGGCAGTACTTC
CASSRLGGPYGQYF
>TRBV6-6|NA|TRBJ2-1|TRBD2
TGTGCCAGCAGTTTCCTAGCGGGAGGTCTCAATGAGCAGTTCTTC
CASSFLAGGLNEQFF
>TRBV5-6|NA|TRBJ1-5|NA
TGTGCCAGCAGCCCGGGGGGGTTGAGCAATCAGCCCCAGCATTTT
CASSPGGLSNQPQHF